The source of this T cell receptor beta chain is a study of CD8 T cells in ankylosing spondylitis. Germline V gene lookup returns CDR1 MNHEY and CDR2 SVGAGI. The CDR3 totals 16 residues. J lost 1 base, V lost 4 bases, and 4 bases had no gene match. The study's findings and limits: Typical of ankylosing spondylitis blood, it appeared, was a TCR beta motif of several highly homologous variants. Matched synovial fluid from ankylosing spondylitis patients was reported to be enriched for disease-linked clones. Certain motif variants had earlier been reported in reactive arthritis synovial fluid and blood.

A remark on this clonotype: Its antigen is not identified.

For TCR beta, libraries came from quantitative 5'-RACE with molecular barcodes. TCRdb processed the 5' RACE reads anew with MiXCR; each CDR3 protein has one entry. The repertoire holds 200,000 to 250,000 distinct CDR3 sequences, with roughly 18% as singletons. The TCR comes from a male donor with ankylosing spondylitis. The sequencing sample was made of blood, either unsorted or a sorted T cell fraction (not recorded which). V gene TRBV6-5 combines with J gene TRBJ2-3, with TRBD2 identical over 11 bases. The CDR3 nucleotides are TGTGCCAGCAGTTTGCTAGCGGGGGGCCGCACAGATACGCAGTATTTT. It encodes CASSLLAGGRTDTQYF.